The rows below give T cell receptor beta chains drawn from one sample of a study of graft-versus-host responses after intestinal transplantation. Clones were sequenced by immunoSEQ multiplex PCR, and TCRdb holds only the in-frame ones, with some missing. The sample shows under 40,000 clones, more than 90% of them seen only once. Sequences were derived from PBMCs, sampled 16 days after intestinal transplant. These receptor sequences come from a human patient who received an intestinal transplant, so some T cells may come from the graft donor. Both conserved end residues are part of each CDR3. D genes are given only for firm matches. Size tells how often a clone was seen (once, few, many) or the class of an expanded clone, and some rows leave it out.

CDR3 length: 14; clone size: once; D gene: TRBD1; V gene: TRBV28; J gene: TRBJ2-7; CDR3 protein: CASSWGTGSREQYF; CDR3 DNA: TGTGCCAGCAGTTGGGGGACAGGGTCGCGCGAGCAGTACTTC
CDR3 length: 16; clone size: .; D gene: TRBD2; V gene: TRBV7-2; J gene: TRBJ2-3; CDR3 protein: CASSLGLAGGQDTQYF; CDR3 DNA: TGTGCCAGCAGCTTAGGGCTAGCGGGAGGCCAAGATACGCAGTATTTT
CDR3 length: 15; clone size: .; D gene: TRBD1; V gene: TRBV5-4; J gene: TRBJ2-7; CDR3 protein: CATGPPGQGAYEQYF; CDR3 DNA: TGTGCCACCGGGCCGCCGGGACAGGGAGCCTACGAGCAGTACTTC
CDR3 length: 15; clone size: .; D gene: .; V gene: TRBV28; J gene: TRBJ1-5; CDR3 protein: CASSLPLRHNQPQHF; CDR3 DNA: TGTGCCAGCAGTTTACCCCTTCGACACAATCAGCCCCAGCATTTT
CDR3 length: 13; clone size: .; D gene: TRBD1; V gene: TRBV11-2; J gene: TRBJ1-2; CDR3 protein: CASSRTGNYGYTF; CDR3 DNA: TGTGCCAGCAGCCGGACAGGAAACTATGGCTACACCTTT
CDR3 length: 13; clone size: .; D gene: .; V gene: TRBV11-3; J gene: TRBJ1-1; CDR3 protein: CASSLGVNTEAFF; CDR3 DNA: TGTGCCAGCAGCTTAGGGGTGAACACTGAAGCTTTCTTT
CDR3 length: 12; clone size: .; D gene: .; V gene: TRBV11-2; J gene: TRBJ2-2; CDR3 protein: CASSFNTGELFF; CDR3 DNA: TGTGCCAGCAGCTTCAACACCGGGGAGCTGTTTTTT
CDR3 length: 13; clone size: .; D gene: TRBD2; V gene: TRBV5-4; J gene: TRBJ2-7; CDR3 protein: CASSYSGSHEQYF; CDR3 DNA: TGTGCCAGCAGCTATAGCGGGAGCCACGAGCAGTACTTC
CDR3 length: 14; clone size: .; D gene: .; V gene: TRBV28; J gene: TRBJ2-3; CDR3 protein: CASSLPIRGARKYF; CDR3 DNA: TGTGCCAGCAGTTTGCCCATCCGGGGGGCAAGGAAGTATTTT
CDR3 length: 16; clone size: .; D gene: .; V gene: TRBV2; J gene: TRBJ2-6; CDR3 protein: CASEGRNYSGANVLTF; CDR3 DNA: TGTGCCAGCGAGGGCAGAAACTACTCTGGGGCCAACGTCCTGACTTTC
CDR3 length: 17; clone size: .; D gene: TRBD1; V gene: TRBV28; J gene: TRBJ1-5; CDR3 protein: CASSLSGTGVPGQPQHF; CDR3 DNA: TGTGCCAGCAGTTTGTCCGGGACAGGGGTCCCCGGGCAGCCCCAGCATTTT
CDR3 length: 16; clone size: once; D gene: TRBD2; V gene: TRBV28; J gene: TRBJ2-7; CDR3 protein: CASSFSLAGGPGEQYF; CDR3 DNA: TGTGCCAGCAGCTTCTCCCTCGCGGGGGGCCCGGGCGAGCAGTACTTC
CDR3 length: 14; clone size: .; D gene: TRBD1; V gene: TRBV10-3; J gene: TRBJ1-2; CDR3 protein: CAISHRGEANGYTF; CDR3 DNA: TGTGCCATCAGTCACAGGGGAGAGGCGAATGGCTACACCTTC
CDR3 length: 16; clone size: .; D gene: TRBD2; V gene: TRBV19; J gene: TRBJ2-3; CDR3 protein: CASRTLAGGSTDTQYF; CDR3 DNA: TGTGCCAGTAGGACACTAGCGGGAGGGAGCACAGATACGCAGTATTTT
CDR3 length: 15; clone size: .; D gene: .; V gene: TRBV19; J gene: TRBJ2-5; CDR3 protein: CASSITGERGETQYF; CDR3 DNA: TGTGCCAGTAGTATTACCGGGGAGCGAGGGGAGACCCAGTACTTC
CDR3 length: 15; clone size: .; D gene: TRBD1; V gene: TRBV6-5; J gene: TRBJ2-7; CDR3 protein: CASSYSGDSSYEQYF; CDR3 DNA: TGTGCCAGCAGTTACTCGGGGGACAGCTCCTACGAGCAGTACTTC
CDR3 length: 15; clone size: .; D gene: TRBD1; V gene: TRBV5-6; J gene: TRBJ2-3; CDR3 protein: CASSLRGRATDTQYF; CDR3 DNA: TGTGCCAGCAGCTTAAGGGGGCGAGCCACAGATACGCAGTATTTT
CDR3 length: 13; clone size: .; D gene: .; V gene: TRBV29-1; J gene: TRBJ1-1; CDR3 protein: CSVESVGSTEAFF; CDR3 DNA: TGCAGCGTTGAGAGTGTTGGCAGCACTGAAGCTTTCTTT
CDR3 length: 14; clone size: .; D gene: .; V gene: TRBV19; J gene: TRBJ2-3; CDR3 protein: CASSMVGGTDTQYF; CDR3 DNA: TGTGCCAGTAGTATGGTAGGGGGCACAGATACGCAGTATTTT
CDR3 length: 14; clone size: .; D gene: .; V gene: TRBV5-4; J gene: TRBJ1-4; CDR3 protein: CASSSRGGDEKLFF; CDR3 DNA: TGTGCCAGCAGCTCCCGGGGGGGCGATGAAAAACTGTTTTTT
CDR3 length: 12; clone size: .; D gene: .; V gene: TRBV28; J gene: TRBJ2-2; CDR3 protein: CAGGLPAGELFF; CDR3 DNA: TGTGCCGGGGGACTTCCGGCCGGGGAGCTGTTTTTT
CDR3 length: 16; clone size: .; D gene: .; V gene: TRBV6-7; J gene: TRBJ2-7; CDR3 protein: CASSYSIVRERYEQYF; CDR3 DNA: TGTGCCAGCAGTTACTCGATAGTCCGGGAGAGGTACGAGCAGTACTTC
CDR3 length: 17; clone size: .; D gene: .; V gene: TRBV18; J gene: TRBJ2-7; CDR3 protein: CASSLTTHSADFYEQYF; CDR3 DNA: TGTGCCAGCTCACTTACGACCCATAGCGCTGATTTCTACGAGCAGTACTTC
CDR3 length: 13; clone size: once; D gene: .; V gene: TRBV5-4; J gene: TRBJ1-1; CDR3 protein: CASSFWGYTEAFF; CDR3 DNA: TGTGCCAGCAGCTTTTGGGGGTACACTGAAGCTTTCTTT
CDR3 length: 14; clone size: .; D gene: .; V gene: TRBV9; J gene: TRBJ2-7; CDR3 protein: CASSVGGISYEQYF; CDR3 DNA: TGTGCCAGCAGCGTAGGCGGGATCTCCTACGAGCAGTACTTC
CDR3 length: 14; clone size: .; D gene: TRBD2; V gene: TRBV7-9; J gene: TRBJ2-1; CDR3 protein: CASSLSGSWNEQFF; CDR3 DNA: TGTGCCAGCAGCCTTAGCGGGAGTTGGAATGAGCAGTTCTTC
CDR3 length: 15; clone size: .; D gene: .; V gene: TRBV27; J gene: TRBJ2-7; CDR3 protein: CASSSSNAIPYEQYF; CDR3 DNA: TGTGCCAGCAGTTCCTCCAACGCGATCCCCTACGAGCAGTACTTC
CDR3 length: 14; clone size: .; D gene: .; V gene: TRBV11-2; J gene: TRBJ1-1; CDR3 protein: CASSTHLEATEAFF; CDR3 DNA: TGTGCCAGCAGCACCCACCTTGAGGCGACTGAAGCTTTCTTT
CDR3 length: 17; clone size: .; D gene: TRBD2; V gene: TRBV19; J gene: TRBJ2-1; CDR3 protein: CASSIGGLAGASNEQFF; CDR3 DNA: TGTGCCAGTAGTATAGGGGGACTAGCGGGGGCATCGAATGAGCAGTTCTTC
CDR3 length: 15; clone size: .; D gene: .; V gene: TRBV7-8; J gene: TRBJ2-7; CDR3 protein: CASSALAGTTTEQYF; CDR3 DNA: TGTGCCAGCAGCGCCCTCGCCGGGACCACCACCGAGCAGTACTTC
CDR3 length: 14; clone size: once; D gene: .; V gene: TRBV5-8; J gene: TRBJ2-7; CDR3 protein: CASSLAGLGYEQYF; CDR3 DNA: TGTGCCAGCAGCTTGGCGGGGCTGGGGTACGAGCAGTACTTC
CDR3 length: 15; clone size: .; D gene: .; V gene: TRBV27; J gene: TRBJ1-2; CDR3 protein: CASRSYRVGSYGYTF; CDR3 DNA: TGTGCCAGCAGGTCGTACAGGGTGGGTAGCTATGGCTACACCTTC
CDR3 length: 15; clone size: .; D gene: .; V gene: TRBV2; J gene: TRBJ1-5; CDR3 protein: CASRADRRGNQPQHF; CDR3 DNA: TGTGCCAGCAGAGCAGACAGGAGGGGCAATCAGCCCCAGCATTTT
CDR3 length: 13; clone size: few; D gene: TRBD2; V gene: TRBV7-3; J gene: TRBJ2-7; CDR3 protein: CASSSSGAYEQYF; CDR3 DNA: TGTGCCAGCAGCTCTAGCGGAGCCTACGAGCAGTACTTC
CDR3 length: 13; clone size: .; D gene: .; V gene: TRBV7-3; J gene: TRBJ2-2; CDR3 protein: CASSLGGAGELFF; CDR3 DNA: TGTGCCAGCAGCTTAGGGGGTGCCGGGGAGCTGTTTTTT
CDR3 length: 17; clone size: .; D gene: TRBD2; V gene: TRBV9; J gene: TRBJ2-3; CDR3 protein: CASSVGKGLAVTDTQYF; CDR3 DNA: TGTGCCAGCAGCGTAGGGAAAGGACTAGCGGTCACAGATACGCAGTATTTT
CDR3 length: 15; clone size: .; D gene: .; V gene: TRBV28; J gene: TRBJ2-7; CDR3 protein: CASSLQAGGYYEQYF; CDR3 DNA: TGTGCCAGCAGTTTACAGGCGGGTGGTTACTACGAGCAGTACTTC
CDR3 length: 16; clone size: .; D gene: .; V gene: TRBV28; J gene: TRBJ1-2; CDR3 protein: CASSLNPLAGVYGYTF; CDR3 DNA: TGTGCCAGCAGTTTAAACCCCTTGGCAGGGGTCTATGGCTACACCTTC
CDR3 length: 16; clone size: .; D gene: .; V gene: TRBV28; J gene: TRBJ2-1; CDR3 protein: CASSLPTPGLSNEQFF; CDR3 DNA: TGTGCCAGCAGTTTACCGACCCCGGGACTGTCCAATGAGCAGTTCTTC
CDR3 length: 13; clone size: .; D gene: .; V gene: TRBV9; J gene: TRBJ1-1; CDR3 protein: CASSVELDTEAFF; CDR3 DNA: TGTGCCAGCAGCGTGGAACTGGACACTGAAGCTTTCTTT
CDR3 length: 15; clone size: .; D gene: TRBD1; V gene: TRBV27; J gene: TRBJ1-1; CDR3 protein: CASSLGGQGYTEAFF; CDR3 DNA: TGTGCCAGCAGTTTAGGGGGACAGGGGTACACTGAAGCTTTCTTT
CDR3 length: 14; clone size: few; D gene: TRBD1; V gene: TRBV7-3; J gene: TRBJ2-2; CDR3 protein: CASSLTGGTGELFF; CDR3 DNA: TGTGCCAGCAGCCTGACAGGGGGCACCGGGGAGCTGTTTTTT
CDR3 length: 15; clone size: .; D gene: TRBD1; V gene: TRBV5-1; J gene: TRBJ1-1; CDR3 protein: CASSFGTGGNTEAFF; CDR3 DNA: TGCGCCAGCAGCTTCGGGACAGGGGGAAACACTGAAGCTTTCTTT
CDR3 length: 13; clone size: .; D gene: .; V gene: TRBV28; J gene: TRBJ1-1; CDR3 protein: CASSGTENTEAFF; CDR3 DNA: TGTGCCAGCAGTGGGACGGAGAACACTGAAGCTTTCTTT
CDR3 length: 17; clone size: .; D gene: TRBD2; V gene: TRBV7-8; J gene: TRBJ2-1; CDR3 protein: CASSYTSGRALYNEQFF; CDR3 DNA: TGTGCCAGCAGCTATACTAGCGGGAGGGCCCTATACAATGAGCAGTTCTTC
CDR3 length: 17; clone size: .; D gene: TRBD1; V gene: TRBV7-3; J gene: TRBJ2-1; CDR3 protein: CASSLMLGTGSPNEQFF; CDR3 DNA: TGTGCCAGCAGCTTAATGTTAGGGACAGGGAGCCCCAATGAGCAGTTCTTC
CDR3 length: 15; clone size: .; D gene: .; V gene: TRBV19; J gene: TRBJ1-1; CDR3 protein: CASSSGTEMNTEAFF; CDR3 DNA: TGTGCCAGTAGCTCCGGGACCGAGATGAACACTGAAGCTTTCTTT
CDR3 length: 18; clone size: .; D gene: TRBD1; V gene: TRBV27; J gene: TRBJ2-5; CDR3 protein: CASSLLSRGQGVQETQYF; CDR3 DNA: TGTGCCAGCAGTTTATTGAGCCGTGGACAGGGAGTCCAAGAGACCCAGTACTTC
CDR3 length: 17; clone size: .; D gene: .; V gene: TRBV27; J gene: TRBJ2-5; CDR3 protein: CASSIATPNNFQETQYF; CDR3 DNA: TGTGCCAGCAGCATAGCTACCCCGAACAACTTTCAAGAGACCCAGTACTTC
CDR3 length: 11; clone size: .; D gene: .; V gene: TRBV28; J gene: TRBJ2-7; CDR3 protein: CASSFGYEQYF; CDR3 DNA: TGTGCCAGCAGTTTTGGGTACGAGCAGTACTTC
CDR3 length: 12; clone size: once; D gene: TRBD1; V gene: TRBV9; J gene: TRBJ2-1; CDR3 protein: CASSGQGNEQFF; CDR3 DNA: TGTGCCAGCAGCGGACAGGGAAATGAGCAGTTCTTC
CDR3 length: 12; clone size: .; D gene: .; V gene: TRBV7-9; J gene: TRBJ1-1; CDR3 protein: CASTRPNTEAFF; CDR3 DNA: TGTGCCAGCACCCGCCCGAACACTGAAGCTTTCTTT
CDR3 length: 15; clone size: .; D gene: .; V gene: TRBV5-1; J gene: TRBJ2-3; CDR3 protein: CASSLGTATADTQYF; CDR3 DNA: TGCGCCAGCAGCTTGGGAACGGCGACAGCGGATACGCAGTATTTT